These 31 T cell receptor beta chains came from one sample sequenced in a study of T-cell memory formation after mild COVID-19. TCRdb re-analysed the 5' RACE reads in MiXCR, keeping a single row per CDR3 protein. This sample carries 350,000 or so distinct CDR3 sequences, around 20% of them seen once, and the ten largest clones take under 25%. Sample: PBMCs or a T cell subset sorted from them (not recorded which). The receptors shown here come from a man aged 18-30 years who had mild COVID-19 (a few samples of this study predate the infection). Cell type and time point are not known.

As for this clonotype: The junction differs from germline at one of its ends, possibly a read error. The J gene is TRBJ2-2, the V gene TRBV5-1; tentatively, D is TRBD1 or TRBD2 (5 bases each). The CDR3 consists of 13 residues. The V gene's germline CDR1 is SGHRS and CDR2 YFSETQ. The DNA for the CDR3 is TGTGCCAGCAGCTCGCAGGGACCCGGGGAGCTGTTTTTT. Translating it yields CASSSQGPGELFF. The whole variable domain, filled in from reference TRBV5-1 and TRBJ2-2, reads KAGVTQTPRYLIKTRGQQVTLSCSPISGHRSVSWYQQTPGQGLQFLFEYFSETQRNKGNFPGRFSGRQFSNSRSEMNVSTLELGDSALYLCASSSQGPGELFFGEGSRLTVL.

The chain recombines TRBV6-5 with TRBJ1-6; D is possibly TRBD1 (5 bases). Trimming left V 7 bases short and J 7 bases short, with 17 bases between. The CDR3 extends over 15 amino acids. Germline CDR1 is MNHEY and CDR2 is SVGAGI. The CDR3 spells CASTPRQRGNSPLHF. The CDR3 coding sequence is TGTGCCAGCACCCCCCGACAGAGGGGAAATTCACCCCTCCACTTT.

V and J are TRBV9 and TRBJ1-1; TRBD1 aligns across 10 bases. This CDR3 comprises 14 residues. Per the germline V gene, CDR1 is SGDLS and CDR2 is YYNGEE. Trimming took 3 bases from V and 6 from J; bases not matched to a gene: 5. The CDR3 sequence is CASSALDRGPEAFF. The CDR3 DNA follows: TGTGCCAGCAGCGCTCTAGACAGGGGGCCTGAAGCTTTCTTT.

A few counts support this clonotype. The gene calls are TRBV5-1 and TRBJ2-3; TRBD1 matches 10 bases. The germline gives CDR1 SGHRS, CDR2 YFSETQ. V shed 4 bases and J 6 bases; nucleotides not matched to a gene: 5. CDR3 length: 14 residues. The CDR3 coding sequence is TGCGCCAGCAGCCTCGCGGACAGGGGGGATACGCAGTATTTT. It is translated as CASSLADRGDTQYF.

A few counts support this clonotype. This chain connects TRBV7-9 to TRBJ2-5, with TRBD2 matching 7 bases. Germline V gives CDR1 SEHNR, CDR2 FQNEAQ (reference sequence). V lost 1 base to trimming and J lost 9 bases; unmatched junction nucleotides: 11. The CDR3 is made up of 15 amino acids. The CDR3 bases are TGTGCCAGCAGCTTAGTTCCTAGCGGAGATGTCTCCCAGTACTTC. This gives the protein CASSLVPSGDVSQYF.

This clonotype was counted only a few times. The chain employs TRBV20-1 and TRBJ2-1; D is uncertain. The CDR3 extends over 15 amino acids. V shed 1 base and J shed 3 bases, with 13 bases lying between them. The germline V gene has CDR1 DFQATT and CDR2 SNEGSKA (reference sequence). The DNA of the CDR3 is TGCAGTGCTAGAGGCCCCTCCGGCCACTACAATGAGCAGTTCTTC. Translation gives CSARGPSGHYNEQFF.

There are a few counts of this clonotype. The chain couples TRBV6-5 to TRBJ2-7, with 11 bases that match TRBD2. V gave up 0 bases and J gave up 1 base; unmatched junction bases: 11. The CDR3 contains 19 residues. Germline V gene lookup returns CDR1 MNHEY and CDR2 SVGAGI. CDR3 amino acids: CASSYSLSSGTSGSYEQYF. The CDR3 bases are TGTGCCAGCAGTTACTCGCTCAGTTCCGGGACTAGCGGATCCTACGAGCAGTACTTC.

This clonotype was recorded many times. This chain links TRBV18 with TRBJ2-1, with a possible D match to TRBD2 (5 bases). CDR3 length: 15 residues. V was pared by 8 bases and J by 0 bases, with 14 bases between. Per the germline V gene, CDR1 is KGHSH and CDR2 is LQKENI. The CDR3 DNA sequence: TGTGCCAGCGGACTTCGCGATCTCTCCTACAATGAGCAGTTCTTC. It is translated as CASGLRDLSYNEQFF.

This clonotype was counted at least ten times. This rearrangement joins TRBV7-6 to TRBJ2-6; TRBD2 agrees at 7 bases. CDR3 length: 17 amino acids. After removal of 2 bases from V and 4 bases from J, the junction contained 8 bases not matched to a gene. CDR1 SGHVS and CDR2 FNYEAQ come from the germline V gene. CDR3 protein: CASSLMISGTGANVLTF. In DNA, the CDR3 is TGTGCCAGCAGCTTAATGATCAGCGGGACCGGGGCCAACGTCCTGACTTTC.

This clonotype was seen a handful of times. The genes are TRBV12-3 or TRBV12-4 and TRBJ2-2; the D gene is possibly TRBD1 (6 bases). V lost 6 bases and J 3 bases, leaving 14 bases between the germline ends. CDR3 size: 15 residues. This CDR3 reads CASSPDRIYTGELFF. The CDR3 DNA reads as TGTGCCAGCAGCCCTGACAGGATCTACACCGGGGAGCTGTTTTTT.

This clonotype has a handful of counts. This chain connects TRBV7-9 to TRBJ1-2; D remains unclear. The V and J ends lost 1 base and 7 bases respectively, with 10 bases between them. The CDR3 totals 13 residues. The V gene's germline CDR1 is SEHNR and CDR2 FQNEAQ (reference sequence). Here the CDR3 reads CASSLGSGFGYTF. For the CDR3, the DNA is TGTGCCAGCAGCTTAGGGTCCGGCTTTGGCTACACCTTC. The full variable domain, completed using reference TRBV7-9 and TRBJ1-2, is DTGVSQNPRHKITKRGQNVTFRCDPISEHNRLYWYRQTLGQGPEFLTYFQNEAQLEKSRLLSDRFSAERPKGSFSTLEIQRTEQGDSAMYLCASSLGSGFGYTFGSGTRLTVV.

The genes are TRBV30 and TRBJ2-6, with D unresolved. Germline assignment: CDR1 GTSNPN and CDR2 SVGIG (reference sequence). Deletions cut 2 bases from V and 4 bases from J, with 3 bases between. The CDR3 is 12 amino acids. The CDR3 is CAWSLGANVLTF. The DNA for the CDR3 is TGTGCCTGGAGTTTGGGGGCCAACGTCCTGACTTTC.

V and J are TRBV20-1 and TRBJ1-2; possibly TRBD1 for D (5 bases). The CDR3 length is 13 residues. Germline loops: CDR1 DFQATT, CDR2 SNEGSKA (reference sequence). V lost 6 bases to trimming and J lost 0 bases, with 11 bases between them. In DNA, the CDR3 is TGCAGTGCACAGGACGACCCTAACTATGGCTACACCTTC. Its protein is CSAQDDPNYGYTF.

This clonotype turned up a few times. The chain employs TRBV5-1 and TRBJ1-1; no definite D call. Between the trimmed V and J ends, which lost 5 bases and 1 base, there was a span of 9 bases. The CDR3 contains 13 residues. Germline V gives CDR1 SGHRS, CDR2 YFSETQ. CDR3 DNA: TGCGCCAGCAGACAAGCCCCGAACACTGAAGCTTTCTTT. Amino acid sequence: CASRQAPNTEAFF. The full variable domain, in which reference TRBV5-1 and TRBJ1-1 provide the parts outside the CDR3, is KAGVTQTPRYLIKTRGQQVTLSCSPISGHRSVSWYQQTPGQGLQFLFEYFSETQRNKGNFPGRFSGRQFSNSRSEMNVSTLELGDSALYLCASRQAPNTEAFFGQGTRLTVV.

This clonotype was detected only a few times. The chain is built from TRBV6-5 and TRBJ2-1; tentative D call: TRBD2 (5 bases). Trimming stripped 2 bases from V and 3 bases from J, with 11 bases between. The CDR3 length is 15 residues. CDR1 is MNHEY, CDR2 SVGAGI, per germline. The CDR3 spells CASSYEADVYNEQFF. In nucleotides, the CDR3 is TGTGCCAGCAGTTACGAAGCGGATGTCTACAATGAGCAGTTCTTC.

This clonotype has a handful of counts. The chain is built from TRBV18 and TRBJ2-7, with unresolved D. Germline V lookup: CDR1 KGHSH, CDR2 LQKENI. Trimming took 1 base from V and 6 from J, leaving 10 bases between them. The CDR3 contains 13 residues. CDR3 region: CASSPLADSEQYV. Written as DNA, the CDR3 is TGTGCCAGCTCACCACTGGCAGATTCCGAGCAGTACGTC.

The chain is built from TRBV28 and TRBJ2-1; 12 positions agree with TRBD2. The trim removed 6 bases at V and 15 bases at J, leaving 6 bases unmatched. Germline V gives CDR1 MDHEN, CDR2 SYDVKM. The CDR3 covers 12 residues. DNA for the CDR3: TGTGCCAGCAGCCAGGGACTAGCGGGCGGGTTCTTC. Translating it yields CASSQGLAGGFF.

Ten or more counts support this clonotype. This rearrangement joins TRBV11-2 to TRBJ2-1; no reliable D call. This CDR3 is built from 15 residues. Germline CDR1 and CDR2: SGHAT and FQNNGV. V gave up 0 bases and J gave up 0 bases, with 6 bases separating them. CDR3 nucleotide sequence: TGTGCCAGCAGCTTAGAGGCAACCTCCTACAATGAGCAGTTCTTC. As protein: CASSLEATSYNEQFF.

There are a few counts of this clonotype. The chain is built from TRBV4-2 and TRBJ2-3; the D gene could be TRBD1 or TRBD2 (6 bases each). The CDR3 loop spans 17 amino acids. Germline V gene lookup returns CDR1 LGHNA and CDR2 YNFKEQ. Trimming removed 1 base at V and 3 bases at J, with 17 bases between. The CDR3 loop reads CASSQGSRGLNTDTQYF. The CDR3 DNA is TGTGCCAGCAGCCAAGGGTCCCGGGGGCTTAATACAGATACGCAGTATTTT.

This clonotype came up a few times. The chain uses TRBV7-9 and TRBJ2-5; 9 bases match TRBD2. The junction had 3 bases not matched to a gene; V was cut back by 2 bases and J by 2 bases. The CDR3 is 15 residues long. Germline CDR1 is SEHNR and CDR2 is FQNEAQ (reference sequence). The CDR3 DNA reads as TGTGCCAGCAGCTTAATTAGCGGGGGACAAGAGACCCAGTACTTC. Translating gives CASSLISGGQETQYF.

The chain uses TRBV7-2 and TRBJ1-2; tentatively, D is TRBD1 (5 bases). The CDR3 length is 14 residues. CDR1 SGHTA and CDR2 FQGNSA come from the germline V gene. Trimming took off 5 bases at V and 1 base at J, with 11 bases between the two ends. The CDR3 region is CASSRGVLNYGYTF. CDR3 nucleotide sequence: TGTGCCAGCAGCAGGGGAGTGCTTAACTATGGCTACACCTTC. Full variable domain (rest looked up from reference TRBV7-2 and TRBJ1-2): GAGVSQSPSNKVTEKGKDVELRCDPISGHTALYWYRQSLGQGLEFLIYFQGNSAPDKSGLPSDRFSAERTGGSVSTLTIQRTQQEDSAVYLCASSRGVLNYGYTFGSGTRLTVV.

The CDR3: CASSLNRETEAFF. CDR3 in DNA: TGTGCCAGCAGCCTAAATAGAGAGACTGAAGCTTTCTTT. The J gene is TRBJ1-1, the V gene TRBV2; D remains ambiguous. V was cut by 6 bases and J by 5 bases, with 13 bases left in between. The length of the CDR3 is 13 residues. CDR1 SNHLY and CDR2 FYNNEI come from the germline V gene.

The CDR3 loop is CASTGRGNEQFF. In nucleotides, the CDR3 is TGTGCCAGCACAGGACGGGGCAATGAGCAGTTCTTC. The V and J genes are TRBV6-1 and TRBJ2-1, with D perhaps matching TRBD2 (5 bases). The length of the CDR3 is 12 residues. Germline V lookup: CDR1 MNHNS, CDR2 SASEGT. V was trimmed by 7 bases and J by 6 bases, leaving 10 bases between them.

In its sample, this clonotype was seen a few times. V and J are TRBV29-1 and TRBJ2-5; tentative D call: TRBD2 (5 bases). Germline CDR1 SQVTM, CDR2 ANQGSEA. The CDR3 is 12 residues long. The ends were cut back, 4 bases at V and 3 bases at J, with 9 bases in the middle. CDR3 DNA sequence: TGCAGCGTTGGGGAGAGAGAAGAGACCCAGTACTTC. Encoded protein: CSVGEREETQYF.

The chain recombines TRBV7-9 with TRBJ1-6, with a possible D match to TRBD1 (6 bases). In germline, CDR1 is SEHNR, CDR2 FQNEAQ (reference sequence). CDR3 length equals 15 residues. The V end lost 2 bases, the J end lost 10 bases, and 15 bases lay between the germline ends. CDR3 sequence: CASSLRSQGNSPLHF. CDR3 nucleotide sequence: TGTGCCAGCAGCTTACGTTCACAGGGCAACTCACCCCTCCACTTT. Full variable domain (rest looked up from reference TRBV7-9 and TRBJ1-6): DTGVSQNPRHKITKRGQNVTFRCDPISEHNRLYWYRQTLGQGPEFLTYFQNEAQLEKSRLLSDRFSAERPKGSFSTLEIQRTEQGDSAMYLCASSLRSQGNSPLHFGNGTRLTVT.

This clonotype came up a few times. The chain recombines TRBV5-5 with TRBJ1-1, with D possibly being TRBD1 (6 bases). The CDR3 consists of 14 residues. Germline CDR1 is SGHKS and CDR2 is YYEKEE (reference sequence). The V end lost 7 bases, the J end lost 4 bases, and 17 bases lay between the germline ends. CDR3: CASHRGGLSTEAFF. The CDR3 DNA reads TGTGCCAGCCACCGGGGGGGCCTGAGCACTGAAGCTTTCTTT.

This clonotype was counted between two and nine times. The chain carries TRBV7-2 and TRBJ1-2; 10 nucleotides line up with TRBD1. V was pared by 3 bases and J by 7 bases, with 5 bases of the junction left unmatched. Germline V CDR1 and CDR2: SGHTA, FQGNSA. The CDR3 length is 14 residues. CDR3 bases: TGTGCCAGCAGCTTCGACAGGGGGCAACGTGGCTACACCTTC. This encodes CASSFDRGQRGYTF.

The gene calls are TRBV27 and TRBJ2-2, with D possibly matching TRBD2 (6 bases). CDR3 length: 15 amino acids. Trimming cost V 4 bases and J 2 bases, with 11 bases left between them. CDR1 and CDR2 (germline): MNHEY, SMNVEV (reference sequence). CDR3 amino acids: CASSWFGGNTGELFF. CDR3 nucleotide sequence: TGTGCCAGCAGTTGGTTCGGGGGAAACACCGGGGAGCTGTTTTTT.

The chain uses TRBV7-2 and TRBJ2-5; TRBD1 is a possible D gene (5 bases). The CDR3 covers 15 residues. Germline V gene lookup returns CDR1 SGHTA and CDR2 FQGNSA. The V end lost 6 bases, the J end lost 4 bases, and 18 bases lay between the germline ends. The CDR3 coding sequence is TGTGCCAGCAGTCGCGGCGACAGCGCCCTAGAGACCCAGTACTTC. This sequence encodes CASSRGDSALETQYF. Based on the CDR3 plus reference TRBV7-2 and TRBJ2-5, the full variable domain is GAGVSQSPSNKVTEKGKDVELRCDPISGHTALYWYRQSLGQGLEFLIYFQGNSAPDKSGLPSDRFSAERTGGSVSTLTIQRTQQEDSAVYLCASSRGDSALETQYFGPGTRLLVL.

This chain connects TRBV19 to TRBJ2-2; maybe TRBD1 (5 bases). This CDR3 spans 20 amino acids. CDR1 and CDR2 from the germline V gene are LNHDA and SQIVND (reference sequence). V was clipped by 5 bases and J by 2 bases, with 27 bases between them. The CDR3: CASSPPLGLGLRGNTGELFF. The CDR3 DNA follows: TGTGCCAGTAGTCCCCCTCTGGGCCTAGGCCTAAGGGGTAACACCGGGGAGCTGTTTTTT.

The chain combines TRBV7-2 with TRBJ2-1, with D perhaps given as TRBD1 or TRBD2 (6 bases each). CDR1 and CDR2 from the germline V gene are SGHTA and FQGNSA. The CDR3 totals 14 residues. Trimming left V 5 bases short and J 15 bases short, with 23 bases between. CDR3 sequence: CASSIPPGAQGPFF. CDR3 nucleotides: TGTGCCAGCAGCATCCCGCCGGGGGCGCAAGGTCCGTTCTTC.